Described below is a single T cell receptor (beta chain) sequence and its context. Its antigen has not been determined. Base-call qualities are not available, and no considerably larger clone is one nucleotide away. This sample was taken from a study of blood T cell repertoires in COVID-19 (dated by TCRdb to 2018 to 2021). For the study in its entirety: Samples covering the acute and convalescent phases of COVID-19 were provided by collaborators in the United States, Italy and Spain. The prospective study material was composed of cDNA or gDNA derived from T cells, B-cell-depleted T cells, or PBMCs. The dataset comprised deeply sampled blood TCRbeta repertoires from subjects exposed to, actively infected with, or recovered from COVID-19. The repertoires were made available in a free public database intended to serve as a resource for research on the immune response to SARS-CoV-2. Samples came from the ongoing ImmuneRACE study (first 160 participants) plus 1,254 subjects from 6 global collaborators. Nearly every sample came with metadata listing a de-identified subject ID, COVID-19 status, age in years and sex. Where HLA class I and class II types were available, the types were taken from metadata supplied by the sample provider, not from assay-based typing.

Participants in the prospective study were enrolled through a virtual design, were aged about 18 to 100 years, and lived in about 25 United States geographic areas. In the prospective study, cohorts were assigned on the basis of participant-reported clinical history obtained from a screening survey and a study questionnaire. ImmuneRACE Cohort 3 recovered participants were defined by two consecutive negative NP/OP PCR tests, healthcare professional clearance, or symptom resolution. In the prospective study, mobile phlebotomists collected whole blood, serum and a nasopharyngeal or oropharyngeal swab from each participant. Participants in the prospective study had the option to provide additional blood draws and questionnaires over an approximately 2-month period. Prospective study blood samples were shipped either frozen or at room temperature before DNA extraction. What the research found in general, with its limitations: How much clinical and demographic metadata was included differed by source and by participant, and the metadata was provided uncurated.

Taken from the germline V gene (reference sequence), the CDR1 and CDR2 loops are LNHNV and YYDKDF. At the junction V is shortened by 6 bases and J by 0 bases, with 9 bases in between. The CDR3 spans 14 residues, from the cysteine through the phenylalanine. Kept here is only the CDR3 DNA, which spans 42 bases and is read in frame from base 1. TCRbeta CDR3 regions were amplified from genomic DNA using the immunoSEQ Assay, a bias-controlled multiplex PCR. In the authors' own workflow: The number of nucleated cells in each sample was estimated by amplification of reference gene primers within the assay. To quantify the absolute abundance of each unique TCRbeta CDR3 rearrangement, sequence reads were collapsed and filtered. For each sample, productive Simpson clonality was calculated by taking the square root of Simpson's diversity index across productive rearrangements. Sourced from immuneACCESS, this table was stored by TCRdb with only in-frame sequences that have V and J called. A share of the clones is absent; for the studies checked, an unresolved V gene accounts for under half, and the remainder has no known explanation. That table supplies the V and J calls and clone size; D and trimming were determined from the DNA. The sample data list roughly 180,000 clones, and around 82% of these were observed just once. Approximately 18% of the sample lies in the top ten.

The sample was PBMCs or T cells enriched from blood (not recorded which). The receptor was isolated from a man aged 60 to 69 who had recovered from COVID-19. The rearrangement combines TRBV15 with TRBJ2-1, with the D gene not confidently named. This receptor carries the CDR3 CATRIGGSYNEQFF. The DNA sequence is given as TGTGCCACCAGAATCGGCGGCTCCTACAATGAGCAGTTCTTC. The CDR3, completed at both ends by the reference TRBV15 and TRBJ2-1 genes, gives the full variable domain DAMVIQNPRYQVTQFGKPVTLSCSQTLNHNVMYWYQQKSSQAPKLLFHYYDKDFNNEADTPDNFQSRRPNTSFCFLDIRSPGLGDTAMYLCATRIGGSYNEQFFGPGTRLTVL.